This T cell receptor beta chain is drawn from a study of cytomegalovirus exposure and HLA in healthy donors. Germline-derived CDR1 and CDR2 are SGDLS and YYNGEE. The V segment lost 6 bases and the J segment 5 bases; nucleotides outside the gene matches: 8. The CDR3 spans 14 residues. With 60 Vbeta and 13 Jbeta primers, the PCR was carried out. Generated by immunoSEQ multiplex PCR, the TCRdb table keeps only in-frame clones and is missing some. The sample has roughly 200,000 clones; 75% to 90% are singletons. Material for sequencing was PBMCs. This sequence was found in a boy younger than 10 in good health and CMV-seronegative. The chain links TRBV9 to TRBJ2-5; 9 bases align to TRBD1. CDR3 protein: CASTARGQGETQYF. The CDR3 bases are TGTGCCAGCACCGCGCGGGGACAGGGCGAGACCCAGTACTTC.